This TCR beta chain was recorded in a study of CD8+CD57+ T cells in acquired aplastic anemia. Study context: The average for DNA from sorted CD4+ and CD8+ cells was around 3.4 ug. The study, taken as a whole, reports: Sharing between patients and controls was observed for 25 to 30 CD8+ CDR3 sequences.

The CDR3 is 15 amino acids. In germline, CDR1 is SEHNR, CDR2 FQNEAQ (reference sequence). V shed 6 bases, J shed 4 bases, and the junction held 6 bases outside the gene matches. This clonotype was picked up a small number of times. No antigen is known for it. Profiling of TCR beta VDJ combinations and CDR3 sequences used genomic DNA as template. TCRdb redid the calling of the reads with MiXCR, one entry per CDR3 protein. In the table there are under 350,000 distinct CDR3 sequences, about three fifths of which are singletons. Flow cytometry had shown expanded CD8+CD57+ cells in the patients chosen for sequencing.

Sequences were obtained from sorted CD4+, CD8+, or CD8+CD57+ T cells (not recorded which) from PBMCs. This chain links TRBV7-9 with TRBJ2-1, with 10 bases identical to TRBD2. This receptor was identified in a human donor with aplastic anemia. CDR3 protein: CASSSSGGSYNEQFF. The CDR3 nucleotides read TGTGCCAGCAGTAGTAGCGGGGGGTCGTACAATGAGCAGTTCTTC.